This TCR beta chain came from a study of beta chain features in type 1 diabetes (dated by TCRdb to between 2017 and 2018). For the wider study: Patients and healthy donors did not differ in mean age, gender distribution, total cell number or subset yield. A total of roughly 98,000,000 sorted cells were examined across all samples, and a strong correlation was observed between cell number per subset and RNA yield. The study compared TCRB repertoires of sorted circulating CD4+ T cell subsets between recently diagnosed type 1 diabetes patients and matched healthy donors. Whereas all 30 or so donors provided naive and central memory subsets, regulatory and stem cell-like memory subsets were isolated from just 8 patients and roughly eight healthy donors. The study at large found these results: Shorter templates might have been favored by PCR, but patient and control samples were amplified and corrected together, so both groups would have been affected equally by any skew. Naive, central memory and regulatory TCRB repertoires appeared to be more alike among patients than among healthy donors. A moderate but significant shortening of TCRB CDR3 length was observed in type 1 diabetes patients in all four CD4+ subsets. Patients with type 1 diabetes made fewer insertions and deleted more nucleotides at VDJ recombination sites, implying thymic rearrangement abnormalities. Only small numbers of individuals were included in the HLA sub-analyses, which left unresolved whether HLA type had any influence on TCRB rearrangement. Sequencing cDNA rather than genomic DNA could over-represent highly expressing activated cells, although activation and CD3 levels did not differ between groups.

The High Capacity cDNA Reverse Transcription Kit was used to reverse transcribe all of the isolated RNA, meaning that expressed TCRB transcripts were what got sequenced. Deep immunoSEQ sequencing was performed on naive, central memory and regulatory T cell samples, with an average of roughly 4 million total reads per sample. Sorted cells were lysed in RLT buffer, and RNA was extracted using DNase-treated RNeasy Micro or Mini kits according to cell number. To prevent cross-contamination, every cell subset was processed on its own, while patient and healthy donor samples were processed together. The immunoSEQ multiplex PCR was used to amplify TCRB sequences from cDNA, yielding 87-bp fragments that span the CDR3 region. Sequencing of the amplicons was performed on the Illumina HiSeq platform. As for the original processing: Synthetic template baselines were used to correct PCR bias computationally, reads within Hamming distance 2 were collapsed together, and singletons that could not be merged were discarded. Reads were aligned to IMGT to assign V, D and J genes, CDR3 length, and insertions or deletions at six rearrangement sites. Clonotype counts were normalized to sorted cell number within each subset before computing true diversity and Gini coefficients with the tcR R package. Repertoire sharing was quantified using the overlap coefficient calculated on TCRB nucleotide sequences. Out-of-frame TCRB sequences from naive cells were analyzed as a proxy for the pre-selection repertoire. Drawn from immuneACCESS, this table holds only the in-frame rearrangements with V and J called that TCRdb kept. Clones are partly lost; checked studies trace under half to an unresolved V gene and leave the rest unexplained. The V and J calls and clone size were taken over from that table, and D and trimming were inferred from the DNA. The sample yields about 700,000 clones; roughly an eighth were counted once. 0.02% to 0.025% of the sample goes to the ten largest clones.

Turning to this clone: The target of this receptor is not known. Nothing much larger sits one base from this clone, and base qualities are not available.

Taken from the germline V gene (reference sequence), the CDR1 and CDR2 loops are MNHNY and SVGAGI. Relative to germline, V is missing 6 bases and J is missing 4 bases, with 12 bases of the junction outside any gene match. CDR3 length: 16 amino acids, cysteine to phenylalanine. Of the read, only the CDR3 DNA is kept; its 48 bases are in frame from base 1. A single peripheral blood draw of approximately 120 mL on average was collected from each donor into heparinised tubes. Naive, central memory, regulatory and stem cell-like memory CD4+ T cells were sorted on a BD FACSAria II using a panel including CD45RO, CCR7, CD25, CD127, CD95 and CD27. Every sorted population had a purity above 95%. PBMCs were separated immediately by Lymphoprep density gradient centrifugation and were stained directly, without being cultured. Samples were stained and sorted in pairs, with one healthy donor and one patient per experiment, so that batch effects were minimized.

Sequenced material: naive CD4+ T cells from blood. The cell subset or site label corresponds to: true naive CD4+ T cells. This receptor was identified in a man aged 18 to 29 with type 1 diabetes. Recombination linked TRBV6-6 to TRBJ2-5, with 9 middle bases fitting TRBD1. The nucleotides are TGTGCCAGCAGGTCCGGGACAGGGACGCGCGGAGAGACCCAGTACTTC. This codes for CASRSGTGTRGETQYF.